The 26 T cell receptor beta chains in this list originate from one sample, sequenced in a study of blood T cell repertoires in COVID-19. Profiling relied on immunoSEQ multiplex PCR, and the TCRdb table lists in-frame clones only, not all of them. The sample has some 380,000 clones, over 75% seen once; the top ten hold 2% to 2.5%. The sequenced sample was PBMCs or T cells enriched from blood (not recorded which). All receptors come from a woman aged 40-49 years with acute COVID-19.

The J gene is TRBJ2-5, the V gene TRBV7-2; 14 positions agree with TRBD2. In germline, CDR1 is SGHTA, CDR2 FQGNSA. V shed 5 bases, J shed 2 bases, and the junction held 4 bases outside the gene matches. CDR3 length: 16 amino acids. The DNA of the CDR3 is TGTGCCAGCAGCCCGACTAGCGGGGGGGGGCAAGAGACCCAGTACTTC. It translates to CASSPTSGGGQETQYF.

This clone was recorded once. The chain uses TRBV12-3 or TRBV12-4 and TRBJ1-2; TRBD1 might be the D (5 bases). V was trimmed by 1 base and J by 8 bases, leaving 11 bases between them. This CDR3 has 13 residues. Here the CDR3 reads CASSLGQLRGYTF. In nucleotides, the CDR3 is TGTGCCAGCAGTTTAGGACAGTTAAGAGGCTACACCTTC.

V gene TRBV30 combines with J gene TRBJ1-2; TRBD1 matches 7 bases. V shed 2 bases and J 3 bases; nucleotides not matched to a gene: 9. CDR1 GTSNPN and CDR2 SVGIG come from the germline V gene (reference sequence). The CDR3 spans 15 residues. The CDR3 DNA sequence: TGTGCCTGGAGTACTCGACAGGGCGCATACTATGGCTACACCTTC. Translating it yields CAWSTRQGAYYGYTF.

The rearrangement links TRBV11-2 to TRBJ1-1; D is unclear. V was clipped by 4 bases and J by 5 bases, with 11 bases between them. The CDR3 contains 13 residues. Germline CDR1 is SGHAT and CDR2 is FQNNGV. The CDR3 spells CASSSRPGTEAFF. The DNA of the CDR3 is TGTGCCAGCAGCTCTCGACCGGGAACTGAAGCTTTCTTT.

The J gene is TRBJ1-6, the V gene TRBV3-1 (or the pseudogene TRBV3-2); 8 bases align to TRBD1. CDR1 and CDR2 from the germline V gene are LGHDT and YNNKEL (reference sequence). The CDR3 totals 16 residues. V shed 5 bases and J 14 bases; nucleotides not matched to a gene: 17. CDR3 in amino acids: CASSRSPGQAFLTLHF. CDR3 nucleotides: TGTGCCAGCAGCAGGTCCCCGGGACAGGCCTTTCTCACCCTCCACTTT.

The genes are TRBV2 and TRBJ1-1; D uncertain. The germline V gene has CDR1 SNHLY and CDR2 FYNNEI. Trimming stripped 3 bases from V and 0 bases from J, with 8 bases between. CDR3 length equals 14 residues. CDR3 sequence: CASSDRRLNTEAFF. The CDR3 region has the DNA TGTGCCAGCAGTGACCGGCGGCTGAACACTGAAGCTTTCTTT.

The chain employs TRBV18 and TRBJ1-1; no firm D call. The CDR3 spans 14 residues. V was trimmed by 3 bases and J by 1 base, leaving 9 bases between them. CDR1 is KGHSH and CDR2 is LQKENI in the germline V gene. The CDR3 DNA follows: TGTGCCAGCTCACCTGTGGGCCGGAACACTGAAGCTTTCTTT. This encodes CASSPVGRNTEAFF. Looking up the rest from reference TRBV18 and TRBJ1-1 gives the full variable domain: NAGVMQNPRHLVRRRGQEARLRCSPMKGHSHVYWYRQLPEEGLKFMVYLQKENIIDESGMPKERFSAEFPKEGPSILRIQQVVRGDSAAYFCASSPVGRNTEAFFGQGTRLTVV.

The CDR3 nucleotides read TGTGCCACCAAGTGGGCGACAGGCGACTACGAGCAGTACTTC. This translates into CATKWATGDYEQYF. V gene TRBV19 combines with J gene TRBJ2-7; D possibly corresponds to TRBD1 (6 bases). V dropped 10 bases and J dropped 3 bases, with 19 bases sitting between them. The CDR3 totals 14 residues. Germline values: CDR1 LNHDA, CDR2 SQIVND (reference sequence).

In this sample, this clone turned up once. The chain recombines TRBV7-9 with TRBJ2-3; the match to TRBD2 covers 8 bases. CDR1 SEHNR and CDR2 FQNEAQ come from the germline V gene (reference sequence). J was trimmed by 1 base and V by 8 bases; bases with no gene match: 5. The CDR3 length is 14 residues. CDR3 amino acids: CASLGLDGTDTQYF. DNA of the CDR3: TGTGCCAGCTTGGGACTAGATGGCACAGATACGCAGTATTTT.

The V and J genes are TRBV7-9 and TRBJ2-5; 9 bases line up with TRBD2. Germline V gene lookup returns CDR1 SEHNR and CDR2 FQNEAQ (reference sequence). The ends lost 5 bases at V and 4 bases at J; junction bases unmatched: 5. The CDR3 sequence is 14 residues long. The CDR3 protein is CASSRGGAGETQYF. CDR3 sequence (DNA): TGTGCCAGCAGCCGCGGGGGGGCCGGAGAGACCCAGTACTTC.

The chain uses TRBV7-9 and TRBJ1-4; 10 positions match TRBD1. From germline, CDR1 is SEHNR and CDR2 FQNEAQ (reference sequence). Germline trimming cut 5 bases from V and 4 bases from J; bases unmatched to any gene: 4. CDR3 length: 15 residues. In DNA form, the CDR3 reads TGTGCCAGCAGCCCGGGGACAGGGGATAATGAAAAACTGTTTTTT. This sequence encodes CASSPGTGDNEKLFF.

This clone has just a few counts. This rearrangement joins TRBV7-2 to TRBJ2-7; the D gene is possibly TRBD2 (5 bases). Germline V gene sequence: CDR1 SGHTA, CDR2 FQGNSA. The CDR3 runs to 13 residues. The germline V and J ends were trimmed by 4 bases and 5 bases, with 12 bases remaining between them. In nucleotides, the CDR3 is TGTGCCAGCAGCTCTACTAGTTTCGACGAGCAGTACTTC. This codes for CASSSTSFDEQYF.

The chain couples TRBV19 to TRBJ1-1, with 9 bases matching TRBD1. Germline V gives CDR1 LNHDA, CDR2 SQIVND (reference sequence). The CDR3 is 14 amino acids. The V and J ends lost 6 bases and 6 bases, in that order; junction bases with no gene match: 8. The CDR3 sequence is CASSPTGGKAEAFF. The DNA for the CDR3 is TGTGCCAGTAGCCCAACAGGGGGCAAAGCTGAAGCTTTCTTT.

The chain couples TRBV7-9 to TRBJ2-7; 8 bases align to TRBD1. Germline V lookup: CDR1 SEHNR, CDR2 FQNEAQ (reference sequence). The junction had 5 bases not matched to a gene; V was cut back by 3 bases and J by 1 base. This CDR3 is built from 15 residues. CDR3 sequence reads: CASSLGGTGSYEQYF. In DNA, the CDR3 is TGTGCCAGCAGCTTGGGTGGGACAGGATCCTACGAGCAGTACTTC.

The rearrangement joins TRBV7-7 to TRBJ2-1, with D maybe TRBD1 (5 bases). V was cut by 3 bases and J by 5 bases, with 11 bases left in between. Looked up from germline, CDR1 is SSHAT and CDR2 is FNYEAQ (reference sequence). The CDR3 contains 14 residues. The CDR3 DNA reads as TGTGCCAGCAGCTTGTCGGACAATCACAATGAGCAGTTCTTC. This translates into CASSLSDNHNEQFF.

This chain joins TRBV5-1 and TRBJ2-3; TRBD1 matches at 8 bases. CDR3 size: 15 residues. V lost 4 bases, J lost 2 bases, and 6 bases stayed unmatched. Germline CDR1 reads SGHRS; CDR2 reads YFSETQ. Here the CDR3 reads CASSTGQGDTDTQYF. The CDR3 DNA reads TGCGCCAGCAGCACCGGACAGGGAGACACAGATACGCAGTATTTT.

Details on this clone: The same CDR3 can be traced to other DNA sequences in this sample. CDR3 DNA sequence: TGCAGCGTAGGGGGGGCTGGGGCCAACGTCCTGACTTTC. Residues: CSVGGAGANVLTF. V usage is TRBV29-1 and J usage is TRBJ2-6; D perhaps matches TRBD2 (7 bases). CDR3 length equals 13 residues. The germline CDR1 and CDR2 sequences are SQVTM and ANQGSEA. V was pared by 6 bases and J by 2 bases, with 8 bases between.

The chain links TRBV19 to TRBJ2-1; TRBD2 agrees at 10 bases. Per the germline V gene, CDR1 is LNHDA and CDR2 is SQIVND (reference sequence). CDR3 size: 14 residues. V lost 2 bases to trimming and J lost 6 bases; unmatched junction nucleotides: 1. CDR3 in DNA: TGTGCCAGTAGTATACGACTAGCGGGCAATGAGCAGTTCTTC. It is translated as CASSIRLAGNEQFF.

The chain links TRBV15 to TRBJ1-1, with TRBD1 identical over 8 bases. This CDR3 comprises 15 residues. The V gene end was trimmed by 0 bases and the J gene end by 3 bases; junction bases not matched to a gene: 3. CDR1 is LNHNV and CDR2 is YYDKDF in the germline V gene (reference sequence). This CDR3 is CATSRDTGGDTEAFF. In DNA form, the CDR3 reads TGTGCCACCAGCAGAGATACAGGGGGAGACACTGAAGCTTTCTTT. Filled out from reference TRBV15 and TRBJ1-1, the complete variable domain reads DAMVIQNPRYQVTQFGKPVTLSCSQTLNHNVMYWYQQKSSQAPKLLFHYYDKDFNNEADTPDNFQSRRPNTSFCFLDIRSPGLGDTAMYLCATSRDTGGDTEAFFGQGTRLTVV.

The chain has TRBV5-1 and TRBJ2-3; 7 bases agree with TRBD1. The V and J ends lost 5 bases and 4 bases, in that order; junction bases with no gene match: 10. The CDR3 loop spans 15 amino acids. Germline V CDR1 and CDR2: SGHRS, YFSETQ. CDR3 residues: CASRTQGVQADTQYF. Written as DNA, the CDR3 is TGCGCCAGCAGGACGCAGGGGGTACAAGCAGATACGCAGTATTTT.

This chain joins TRBV18 and TRBJ1-2, with D perhaps TRBD1 (6 bases). V was cut by 0 bases and J by 0 bases, with 11 bases left in between. The CDR3 loop spans 16 amino acids. Germline CDR1 is KGHSH and CDR2 is LQKENI. DNA of the CDR3: TGTGCCAGCTCACCACCTAGGACAGATGCTAACTATGGCTACACCTTC. Its protein product is CASSPPRTDANYGYTF. The whole variable domain, remainder taken from reference TRBV18 and TRBJ1-2, is NAGVMQNPRHLVRRRGQEARLRCSPMKGHSHVYWYRQLPEEGLKFMVYLQKENIIDESGMPKERFSAEFPKEGPSILRIQQVVRGDSAAYFCASSPPRTDANYGYTFGSGTRLTVV.

V and J are TRBV2 and TRBJ2-7; 11 positions match TRBD2. Trimming removed 2 bases from V and 5 bases from J; junction bases left unmatched: 5. The CDR3 length is 15 residues. Per the germline V gene, CDR1 is SNHLY and CDR2 is FYNNEI. CDR3 amino acids: CASSELAGGINEQYF. The DNA of the CDR3 is TGTGCCAGCAGTGAATTAGCGGGGGGGATAAACGAGCAGTACTTC.

V usage is TRBV5-1 and J usage is TRBJ2-1; D call uncertain. Germline values: CDR1 SGHRS, CDR2 YFSETQ. Deletions cut 0 bases from V and 0 bases from J, with 10 bases between. This CDR3 contains 16 residues. The CDR3 is CASSLDHFSSYNEQFF. CDR3 DNA: TGCGCCAGCAGCTTGGATCACTTTAGCTCCTACAATGAGCAGTTCTTC.

About this clone: Other DNA sequences in this sample translate to the same CDR3. V usage is TRBV29-1 and J usage is TRBJ1-2, with a tentative D call TRBD1 (6 bases). CDR3 length: 11 residues. Trimming took off 4 bases at V and 6 bases at J, with 9 bases between the two ends. Germline V gives CDR1 SQVTM, CDR2 ANQGSEA. The CDR3 coding sequence is TGCAGCGTTGGCCAGGGGAATGGCTACACCTTC. Protein sequence: CSVGQGNGYTF.

As for this clone: Other DNA sequences in this sample translate to the same CDR3. The chain employs TRBV30 and TRBJ1-2; no firm D call. The CDR3 is 13 residues long. CDR1 and CDR2 from the germline V gene are GTSNPN and SVGIG (reference sequence). The ends were cut back, 0 bases at V and 2 bases at J, with 7 bases in the middle. The CDR3 coding sequence is TGTGCCTGGAGTGTAGAAGCGAACTATGGCTACACCTTC. Translating it yields CAWSVEANYGYTF.

The V call is TRBV3-1 (or the pseudogene TRBV3-2), the J call TRBJ2-5; maybe TRBD2 (6 bases). CDR3 length: 19 amino acids. In germline, CDR1 is LGHDT, CDR2 YNNKEL (reference sequence). V lost 1 base and J lost 0, with 21 bases in between. The chain's CDR3 is CASSQVFRVTGDYQETQYF. DNA of the CDR3: TGTGCCAGCAGCCAAGTTTTCAGGGTTACCGGGGACTACCAAGAGACCCAGTACTTC.